This T cell receptor (beta chain) was sequenced for a study of siplizumab effects on memory and regulatory T cells. Between the trimmed V and J ends, which lost 1 base and 7 bases, there was a span of 18 bases. This CDR3 region has 16 residues. Looked up from germline, CDR1 is SGHKS and CDR2 is YYEKEE (reference sequence). This clone was seen once. Its antigen is unknown. Per individual sample, approximately 100,000 TCR templates were assayed. Data came from immunoSEQ multiplex PCR; TCRdb stores just in-frame clones and leaves some out. The data hold about 120,000 clones, with 85% to 95% observed a single time. Study observations and caveats: Treg origin accounted for an average of roughly 64% of mappable alloreactive CD4+ clones with siplizumab and roughly 25% in controls.

The sequence came from a human donor in good health. The specimen was non-Treg CD4+ T cells sorted from blood. J is TRBJ1-5 and V is TRBV5-5; D unresolved. CDR3 in DNA: TGTGCCAGCAGCTTGACGTCGGCAGCGATAGGCCAGCCCCAGCATTTT. It is translated as CASSLTSAAIGQPQHF.